The count of the clone carrying this T cell receptor (beta chain) is one. The antigen remains unidentified. Data came from immunoSEQ multiplex PCR; TCRdb stores just in-frame clones and leaves some out. The sample holds more than 80,000 clones, roughly nine tenths seen once. The CDR3 is made up of 13 amino acids. Trimming shortened V by 6 bases and J by 8 bases, and 14 bases separated the two germline ends. Germline V gives CDR1 SGHTA, CDR2 FQGNSA. The record originates from a study of graft-versus-host responses after intestinal transplantation. Across the study: Uniformly, recipients were administered anti-thymocyte globulin induction with subsequent tacrolimus and steroids for around three years.

General study findings and limits: Subjects displaying graft-donor T cell macrochimerism possessed elevated graft-versus-host to host-versus-graft clonal ratios inside allografts. Researchers found GvH clones in recipient marrow, and some showed up first in ileum or blood.

This TCR was sampled from a human donor who was the organ donor for an intestinal transplant. The rearrangement joins TRBV7-2 to TRBJ2-4; maybe TRBD2 (6 bases). This material consisted of unstimulated CD4+ T cells sorted from spleen or lymph node cells, taken before transplant. CDR3 DNA sequence: TGTGCCAGCAGGTCAGTGCCGGGGGACATTCAGTACTTC. This translates into CASRSVPGDIQYF.